The 19 T cell receptor beta chains below all came from one sample that was sequenced in a study of blood T cell repertoires in COVID-19. Assay used: immunoSEQ multiplex PCR; TCRdb lists only in-frame clones, some missing. Here the sample spans a few hundred thousand clones, approximately 89% being singletons. Sample: peripheral blood. The receptors come from a woman in her forties or fifties who had recovered from COVID-19.

The rearrangement links TRBV3-1 (or the pseudogene TRBV3-2) to TRBJ2-3; D unclear. The germline V gene encodes CDR1 LGHDT and CDR2 YNNKEL (reference sequence). Trimming took off 5 bases at V and 11 bases at J, with 11 bases between the two ends. The CDR3 runs 11 residues. For the CDR3, the DNA is TGTGCCAGCAGCTCCCTAGTCGGGCAGTATTTT. Translation gives CASSSLVGQYF.

The chain uses TRBV3-1 (or the pseudogene TRBV3-2) and TRBJ2-1, with D uncertain. Between the trimmed V and J ends, which lost 1 base and 9 bases, there was a span of 10 bases. The germline gives CDR1 LGHDT, CDR2 YNNKEL (reference sequence). The CDR3 loop spans 13 amino acids. The CDR3 here is CASSQGRVGEQFF. In DNA form, the CDR3 reads TGTGCCAGCAGCCAAGGTCGGGTTGGTGAGCAGTTCTTC.

The chain is built from TRBV3-1 (or the pseudogene TRBV3-2) and TRBJ2-1; tentative D call: TRBD2 (6 bases). The CDR3 consists of 15 residues. Trimming left V 2 bases short and J 6 bases short, with 14 bases between. Germline V CDR1 and CDR2: LGHDT, YNNKEL (reference sequence). DNA for the CDR3: TGTGCCAGCAGCCAATGGGACTCATCTACCAATGAGCAGTTCTTC. Translation: CASSQWDSSTNEQFF.

The rearrangement uses TRBV6-4 and TRBJ2-3; D unresolved. Germline loops: CDR1 MRHNA, CDR2 SNTAGT. Trimming removed 4 bases at V and 3 bases at J, with 11 bases between. The CDR3 has 14 residues. In nucleotides, the CDR3 is TGTGCCAGCAGTGCTGAACTCCTAACAGATACGCAGTATTTT. Translating gives CASSAELLTDTQYF.

J is TRBJ2-2 and V is TRBV10-3; D is possibly TRBD2 (5 bases). Germline values: CDR1 ENHRY, CDR2 SYGVKD. This CDR3 has 15 amino acids. V dropped 1 base and J dropped 0 bases, with 6 bases sitting between them. The CDR3 DNA reads as TGTGCCATCAGTGAGTACGGGGCGAACACCGGGGAGCTGTTTTTT. Translation gives CAISEYGANTGELFF.

The chain recombines TRBV13 with TRBJ1-4; perhaps TRBD1 as D (6 bases). Germline assignment: CDR1 PRHDT and CDR2 FYEKMQ (reference sequence). V was shortened by 1 base and J by 11 bases, with 17 bases between the two germline ends. There are 15 residues in the CDR3. The CDR3 is CASSLAGQGMGKLFF. In nucleotides, the CDR3 is TGTGCCAGCAGCTTAGCGGGTCAGGGGATGGGGAAACTGTTTTTT.

This chain links TRBV28 with TRBJ2-3; 8 bases are shared with TRBD1. V gave up 6 bases and J gave up 1 base; unmatched junction bases: 9. This CDR3 has 16 residues. Germline values: CDR1 MDHEN, CDR2 SYDVKM. The CDR3 protein is CASRHDRGRGTDTQYF. CDR3 coding DNA: TGTGCCAGCAGACATGACAGGGGTCGGGGCACAGATACGCAGTATTTT.

This clone was seen only once. The chain joins TRBV11-2 to TRBJ2-1; TRBD2 matches at 8 bases. The CDR3 has 16 amino acids. Per germline, CDR1 SGHAT and CDR2 FQNNGV. Trimming at V came to 0 bases and at J to 2 bases, leaving 3 bases not matched to a gene. CDR3 DNA sequence: TGTGCCAGCAGCTTAGACCGCGGGGGGACCTACAATGAGCAGTTCTTC. Amino acids: CASSLDRGGTYNEQFF.

J is TRBJ2-5 and V is TRBV6-2 or TRBV6-3; possibly TRBD2 for D (6 bases). V was pared by 2 bases and J by 5 bases, with 15 bases between. Germline assignment: CDR1 MNHEY and CDR2 SVGEGT. The CDR3 consists of 15 residues. The CDR3, as DNA: TGTGCCAGCAGTTACGGAGGGGCGGGGTTGGAGACCCAGTACTTC. This codes for CASSYGGAGLETQYF.

A word on this clone: The junction departs from germline at one end; a sequencing error may be responsible. The chain has TRBV4-1 and TRBJ1-2, with D uncertain. The germline V gene encodes CDR1 MGHRA and CDR2 YSYEKL. CDR3 length: 15 residues. The CDR3 region is CASRQGQATNYGYTF. The DNA of the CDR3 is TGCGCCAGCAGGCAAGGGCAGGCCACTAACTATGGCTACACCTTC.

The chain links TRBV6-2 or TRBV6-3 to TRBJ2-1, with D perhaps TRBD1 (5 bases). There are 15 residues in the CDR3. Germline CDR1 is MNHEY and CDR2 is SVGEGT. Trimming removed 4 bases from V and 2 bases from J, with 12 bases in between. CDR3 residues: CASSLGDRAYNEQFF. CDR3 coding DNA: TGTGCCAGCAGTTTAGGAGACAGAGCCTACAATGAGCAGTTCTTC.

This clone came up once. The chain joins TRBV5-1 to TRBJ2-7; 10 bases map to TRBD2. Germline CDR1 SGHRS, CDR2 YFSETQ. With 5 bases clipped from V and 7 bases from J, the junction kept 9 bases outside the gene matches. The CDR3 loop spans 14 amino acids. CDR3 protein: CASRLAGDSREQYF. The CDR3 DNA sequence: TGCGCCAGCAGGCTAGCGGGAGACTCCCGGGAGCAGTACTTC.

This clone was found many times. The rearrangement links TRBV6-1 to TRBJ1-1; 8 bases are a match to TRBD1. Germline-derived CDR1 and CDR2 are MNHNS and SASEGT. The ends lost 3 bases at V and 6 bases at J; junction bases unmatched: 9. This CDR3 is built from 15 residues. For the CDR3, the DNA is TGTGCCAGCAGTGACCCTAGGACAGGGAGGCCTGAAGCTTTCTTT. Residues: CASSDPRTGRPEAFF.

This chain joins TRBV28 and TRBJ1-1; no reliable D call. Germline CDR1 is MDHEN and CDR2 is SYDVKM. The germline V and J ends were trimmed by 5 bases and 8 bases, with 12 bases remaining between them. This CDR3 region has 12 residues. CDR3 sequence (DNA): TGTGCCAGCAGTCTTACAGACGCCGAAGCTTTCTTT. Translating gives CASSLTDAEAFF.

The genes are TRBV7-8 and TRBJ2-4; 9 nucleotides line up with TRBD2. This CDR3 spans 17 amino acids. V dropped 5 bases and J dropped 0; count of bases not matched to a gene: 8. CDR1 and CDR2 from the germline V gene are SGHVS and FQNEAQ. The CDR3 DNA reads as TGTGCCAGCAGCACCTGGACTAGCGCAGTAGCCAAAAACATTCAGTACTTC. Its protein is CASSTWTSAVAKNIQYF.

This chain links TRBV3-1 (or the pseudogene TRBV3-2) with TRBJ1-4, with 7 nucleotides matching TRBD1. The germline V gene has CDR1 LGHDT and CDR2 YNNKEL (reference sequence). Losses at the gene ends were 2 bases for V and 5 bases for J; bases not matched to a gene: 2. The length of the CDR3 is 14 residues. The CDR3 coding sequence is TGTGCCAGCAGCCAAAGGGGGCGCAATGAAAAACTGTTTTTT. Protein product: CASSQRGRNEKLFF.

This chain joins TRBV29-1 and TRBJ2-1; 10 nucleotides agree with TRBD2. Germline V gives CDR1 SQVTM, CDR2 ANQGSEA. The CDR3 contains 18 residues. Trimming cost V 0 bases and J 4 bases; bases outside gene matches: 12. The CDR3 spells CSVEDQKLAGSVYNEQFF. CDR3 coding DNA: TGCAGCGTTGAAGATCAGAAACTAGCGGGGTCGGTTTACAATGAGCAGTTCTTC.

This clone was observed a single time. The chain joins TRBV5-1 to TRBJ1-1; D ambiguous. V was shortened by 6 bases and J by 2 bases, with 14 bases between the two germline ends. Germline assignment: CDR1 SGHRS and CDR2 YFSETQ. This CDR3 is built from 14 residues. For the CDR3, the DNA is TGCGCCAGCACTTTTTTCGGGAGCAACACTGAAGCTTTCTTT. This sequence encodes CASTFFGSNTEAFF.

This clone was recorded a few times. The chain carries TRBV7-9 and TRBJ2-5; perhaps TRBD2 as D (7 bases). CDR1 SEHNR and CDR2 FQNEAQ come from the germline V gene (reference sequence). The CDR3 is 15 residues long. V lost 5 bases and J lost 3, with 16 bases in between. CDR3 nucleotides: TGTGCCAGCAGCCAGGGGCCAGGGAGGGAAGAGACCCAGTACTTC. Translation gives CASSQGPGREETQYF.